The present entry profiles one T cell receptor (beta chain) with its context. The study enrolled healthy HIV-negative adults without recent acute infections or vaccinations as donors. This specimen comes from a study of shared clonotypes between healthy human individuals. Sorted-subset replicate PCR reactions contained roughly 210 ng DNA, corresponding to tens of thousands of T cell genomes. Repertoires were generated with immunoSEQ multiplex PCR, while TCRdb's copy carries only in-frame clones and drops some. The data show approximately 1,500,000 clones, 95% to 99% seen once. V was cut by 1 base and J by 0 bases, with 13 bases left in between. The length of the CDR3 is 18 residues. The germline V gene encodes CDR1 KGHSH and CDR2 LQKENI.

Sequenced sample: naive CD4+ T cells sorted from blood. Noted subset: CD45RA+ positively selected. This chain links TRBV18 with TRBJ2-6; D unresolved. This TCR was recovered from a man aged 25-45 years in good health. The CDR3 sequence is CASSPLIEVPSGANVLTF. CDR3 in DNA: TGTGCCAGCTCACCACTGATAGAAGTACCCTCTGGGGCCAACGTCCTGACTTTC.